This T cell receptor beta chain was found in a study of blood T cell repertoires in COVID-19. The table came from immunoSEQ multiplex PCR; TCRdb's copy has only in-frame clones and leaves some out. The sample has some 200,000 clones; 84% are singletons. CDR1 is SGHVS and CDR2 is FQNEAQ in the germline V gene. V trimming: 2 bases; J trimming: 7 bases; junction bases outside the gene matches: 3. The CDR3 totals 15 residues. The receptor was isolated from a human donor in a cohort sampled during active COVID-19. The V and J genes are TRBV7-8 and TRBJ2-1; 12 bases map to TRBD2. Input material: peripheral blood. CDR3 coding DNA: TGTGCCAGCAGCTTAAGGACTAGCGGGAAGAATGAGCAGTTCTTC. Amino acid sequence: CASSLRTSGKNEQFF.